The 28 T cell receptor beta chains below come from one sample, sequenced in a study of technical replicates of blood from several donors. Sequencing used immunoSEQ multiplex PCR; TCRdb keeps in-frame clones, though not all of them. Counted here are 80,000 or so clones, approximately 94% occurring once; the ten biggest clones make up 0.36%. Source material: T cells isolated from PBMCs. These receptors were obtained from a human donor in good health.

This chain connects TRBV9 to TRBJ1-1, with unresolved D. CDR3 length: 14 residues. Trimming left V 7 bases short and J 2 bases short, with 15 bases between. Germline V CDR1 and CDR2: SGDLS, YYNGEE. CDR3 coding DNA: TGTGCCAGCTTCTTGGCCGGGGAAAACACTGAAGCTTTCTTT. It yields the protein CASFLAGENTEAFF.

The chain employs TRBV14 and TRBJ1-1; tentatively, D is TRBD1 (5 bases). Germline loops: CDR1 SGHDN, CDR2 FVKESK. Trimming took 1 base from V and 5 from J, leaving 14 bases between them. The CDR3 extends over 15 amino acids. CDR3 sequence (DNA): TGTGCCAGCAGCCAAGGTGCTTCGGGGGAAACTGAAGCTTTCTTT. Protein sequence: CASSQGASGETEAFF.

V is TRBV15 and J is TRBJ2-1, with TRBD2 identical over 8 bases. The CDR3 is made up of 15 amino acids. The J segment lost 4 bases and the V segment lost 4 bases, leaving 6 bases of the junction unmatched. The germline CDR1 and CDR2 sequences are LNHNV and YYDKDF (reference sequence). The CDR3: CATSTTSGSYNEQFF. The CDR3 DNA follows: TGTGCCACCAGCACCACTAGCGGTTCGTACAATGAGCAGTTCTTC. Filled out from reference TRBV15 and TRBJ2-1, the complete variable domain reads DAMVIQNPRYQVTQFGKPVTLSCSQTLNHNVMYWYQQKSSQAPKLLFHYYDKDFNNEADTPDNFQSRRPNTSFCFLDIRSPGLGDTAMYLCATSTTSGSYNEQFFGPGTRLTVL.

The rearrangement links TRBV2 to TRBJ1-5, with D possibly being TRBD1 (6 bases). This CDR3 is 15 amino acids long. Germline loops: CDR1 SNHLY, CDR2 FYNNEI. V was cut by 5 bases and J by 1 base, with 12 bases left in between. CDR3 sequence reads: CASSRGGASNQPQHF. As DNA, the CDR3 is TGTGCCAGCAGTCGGGGGGGCGCCAGCAATCAGCCCCAGCATTTT.

This chain connects TRBV10-3 to TRBJ2-2; 9 nucleotides agree with TRBD2. The V segment lost 4 bases and the J segment 0 bases; nucleotides outside the gene matches: 9. The CDR3 loop spans 18 amino acids. Germline V gene lookup returns CDR1 ENHRY and CDR2 SYGVKD. CDR3 residues: CAISALSGSVTNTGELFF. The CDR3 region has the DNA TGTGCCATCAGTGCCCTTAGCGGGAGCGTTACGAACACCGGGGAGCTGTTTTTT.

The rearrangement links TRBV6-5 to TRBJ2-7; 11 nucleotides line up with TRBD2. J was trimmed by 6 bases and V by 4 bases; bases with no gene match: 8. The germline V gene encodes CDR1 MNHEY and CDR2 SVGAGI. The CDR3 contains 15 residues. As DNA, the CDR3 is TGTGCCAGCAGTTCCCTCACTAGCGGGAGTCTCGAGCAGTACTTC. This translates into CASSSLTSGSLEQYF.

J is TRBJ1-1 and V is TRBV6-6; D gene uncertain. This CDR3 comprises 15 residues. Per the germline V gene, CDR1 is MNHNY and CDR2 is SVGAGI (reference sequence). Between the trimmed V and J ends, which lost 0 bases and 8 bases, there was a span of 16 bases. The CDR3 DNA reads as TGTGCCAGCAGTTACTCTCCCGGGTACGCCGGAGAAGCTTTCTTT. Translation: CASSYSPGYAGEAFF.

This clone was recorded only once. The V call is TRBV5-6, the J call TRBJ2-7; 11 nucleotides align to TRBD1. Trimming cost V 4 bases and J 6 bases; bases outside gene matches: 6. Germline CDR1 is SGHDT and CDR2 is YYEEEE. The CDR3 extends over 14 amino acids. CDR3 sequence reads: CASSGGTGGAEQYF. The CDR3 nucleotides read TGTGCCAGCAGCGGCGGGACAGGGGGAGCCGAGCAGTACTTC.

The chain links TRBV23-1 to TRBJ2-7; D remains unclear. TRBV23-1 counts as an open reading frame of uncertain function. Trimming stripped 2 bases from V and 6 bases from J, with 8 bases between. The CDR3 contains 12 residues. The CDR3 here is CASSQPGSEQYF. DNA for the CDR3: TGCGCCAGCAGTCAACCAGGAAGCGAGCAGTACTTC.

The chain carries TRBV5-6 and TRBJ2-5, with a tentative D call TRBD1 (5 bases). Germline CDR1 SGHDT, CDR2 YYEEEE. The V and J ends lost 0 bases and 5 bases respectively, with 11 bases between them. The CDR3 has 14 residues. This chain's CDR3 is CASSLDRWLETQYF. The CDR3, as DNA: TGTGCCAGCAGCTTGGACAGGTGGTTGGAGACCCAGTACTTC. Filled out from reference TRBV5-6 and TRBJ2-5, the complete variable domain reads DAGVTQSPTHLIKTRGQQVTLRCSPKSGHDTVSWYQQALGQGPQFIFQYYEEEERQRGNFPDRFSGHQFPNYSSELNVNALLLGDSALYLCASSLDRWLETQYFGPGTRLLVL.

This chain joins TRBV27 and TRBJ2-1; D remains unclear. With 4 bases removed from V and 10 bases from J, the gap between germline ends came to 11 bases. Germline V gene data show CDR1 as MNHEY and CDR2 as SMNVEV (reference sequence). CDR3 length: 12 amino acids. In nucleotides, the CDR3 is TGTGCCAGCAGTTCAAGAACTACCGAGCAGTTCTTC. Encoded protein: CASSSRTTEQFF.

The V and J genes are TRBV28 and TRBJ2-7, with 7 bases matching TRBD1. The CDR3 covers 14 residues. V lost 4 bases to trimming and J lost 1 base; unmatched junction nucleotides: 4. The V gene's germline CDR1 is MDHEN and CDR2 SYDVKM. The CDR3 loop reads CASSSPGQSYEQYF. CDR3 in DNA: TGTGCCAGCAGTTCCCCGGGACAGTCCTACGAGCAGTACTTC.

The chain uses TRBV28 and TRBJ1-3; D call uncertain. V lost 10 bases and J lost 2, with 9 bases in between. Per the germline V gene, CDR1 is MDHEN and CDR2 is SYDVKM. This CDR3 region has 12 residues. In nucleotides, the CDR3 is TGTGCCACCCCACTAACTGGAAACACCATATATTTT. Translating gives CATPLTGNTIYF.

The rearrangement joins TRBV7-8 to TRBJ1-3; no definite D call. The CDR3 totals 15 residues. The V and J ends lost 0 bases and 0 bases respectively, with 6 bases between them. Germline V CDR1 and CDR2: SGHVS, FQNEAQ. As DNA, the CDR3 is TGTGCCAGCAGCTTAGCCCAGAACTCTGGAAACACCATATATTTT. It is translated as CASSLAQNSGNTIYF.

This clone has only one observation. J is TRBJ1-4 and V is TRBV6-5; TRBD1 matches 11 bases. Germline assignment: CDR1 MNHEY and CDR2 SVGAGI. CDR3 length: 14 amino acids. Trimming at V came to 7 bases and at J to 8 bases, leaving 6 bases not matched to a gene. In DNA, the CDR3 is TGTGCCAGCACCCTGGACAGGGGGCAAGAAAAACTGTTTTTT. The encoded protein is CASTLDRGQEKLFF.

The chain carries TRBV30 and TRBJ2-3, with 7 bases that match TRBD2. Trimming at V came to 6 bases and at J to 3 bases, leaving 6 bases not matched to a gene. Germline lookup yields CDR1 GTSNPN and CDR2 SVGIG (reference sequence). This CDR3 contains 13 residues. The CDR3 here is CACSMGGTDTQYF. CDR3 nucleotide sequence: TGTGCCTGTTCAATGGGGGGGACAGATACGCAGTATTTT. The full variable domain, completed using reference TRBV30 and TRBJ2-3, is SQTIHQWPATLVQPVGSPLSLECTVEGTSNPNLYWYRQAAGRGLQLLFYSVGIGQISSEVPQNLSASRPQDRQFILSSKKLLLSDSGFYLCACSMGGTDTQYFGPGTRLTVL.

The chain uses TRBV7-2 and TRBJ2-1; 8 nucleotides line up with TRBD2. The CDR3 is made up of 17 amino acids. V was pared by 3 bases and J by 9 bases, with 16 bases of the junction left unmatched. Germline V gives CDR1 SGHTA, CDR2 FQGNSA. In DNA form, the CDR3 reads TGTGCCAGCAGCTTGGGAGCCAGCGGGAGTTTAGGAAGTGAGCAGTTCTTC. Translated: CASSLGASGSLGSEQFF.

The chain joins TRBV5-8 to TRBJ2-3; 13 bases line up with TRBD2. V gave up 5 bases and J gave up 4 bases; unmatched junction bases: 16. The CDR3 has 19 residues. Germline V CDR1 and CDR2: SGHTS, YDEGEE. Here the CDR3 reads CASSSGLAGMYVVADTQYF. CDR3 nucleotide sequence: TGTGCCAGCAGTTCGGGACTAGCGGGAATGTATGTCGTCGCAGATACGCAGTATTTT.

The chain recombines TRBV4-2 with TRBJ2-3, with 13 bases identical to TRBD2. The V gene end was trimmed by 3 bases and the J gene end by 6 bases; junction bases not matched to a gene: 6. There are 16 residues in the CDR3. Germline V gene sequence: CDR1 LGHNA, CDR2 YNFKEQ. In DNA, the CDR3 is TGTGCCAGCAGCCAGAGGACTAGCGGGAGTTTCGATACGCAGTATTTT. It translates to CASSQRTSGSFDTQYF.

The genes are TRBV27 and TRBJ1-4; D might be TRBD1 (6 bases). The V gene's germline CDR1 is MNHEY and CDR2 SMNVEV (reference sequence). The CDR3 extends over 14 amino acids. The germline V and J ends were trimmed by 3 bases and 6 bases, with 11 bases remaining between them. CDR3 residues: CASSLGHGYEKLFF. CDR3 in DNA: TGTGCCAGCAGTTTGGGACATGGTTATGAAAAACTGTTTTTT. Using reference TRBV27 and TRBJ1-4 for the parts outside the CDR3, the full variable domain is EAQVTQNPRYLITVTGKKLTVTCSQNMNHEYMSWYRQDPGLGLRQIYYSMNVEVTDKGDVPEGYKVSRKEKRNFPLILESPSPNQTSLYFCASSLGHGYEKLFFGSGTQLSVL.

The chain links TRBV6-1 to TRBJ1-1; D call uncertain. Trimming cost V 6 bases and J 5 bases, with 7 bases left between them. Germline CDR1 reads MNHNS; CDR2 reads SASEGT. The CDR3 is 11 residues long. CDR3: CASRGGTEAFF. DNA of the CDR3: TGTGCCAGCAGGGGCGGGACTGAAGCTTTCTTT.

The chain employs TRBV5-6 and TRBJ1-4; D is undetermined. Germline V lookup: CDR1 SGHDT, CDR2 YYEEEE. This CDR3 comprises 14 residues. V dropped 4 bases and J dropped 5 bases, with 12 bases sitting between them. The CDR3 protein is CASSVGGVNEKLFF. CDR3 DNA: TGTGCCAGCAGCGTTGGAGGAGTCAATGAAAAACTGTTTTTT.

The J gene is TRBJ2-5, the V gene TRBV12-5, with 11 bases lining up with TRBD2. V trimming: 3 bases; J trimming: 4 bases; junction bases outside the gene matches: 7. The CDR3 consists of 16 residues. CDR1 and CDR2 from the germline V gene are LGHNT and FRNRAP. This CDR3 reads CASGFNLAGGTETQYF. CDR3 sequence (DNA): TGTGCTAGTGGTTTCAACTTAGCGGGAGGGACAGAGACCCAGTACTTC.

The CDR3 region has the DNA TGTGCCAGCAGCTTTACGGGCAGGGCGAATCAGCCCCAGCATTTT. The encoded protein is CASSFTGRANQPQHF. This chain links TRBV7-2 with TRBJ1-5, with D perhaps matching TRBD1 (5 bases). The CDR3 extends over 15 amino acids. V lost 3 bases and J 4 bases, leaving 13 bases between the germline ends. Germline CDR1 and CDR2: SGHTA and FQGNSA.

CDR3 in DNA: TGCAGCGTTGAAGACTGGGGACAGGGGGCTTACGAGCAGTACTTC. It encodes CSVEDWGQGAYEQYF. The genes are TRBV29-1 and TRBJ2-7; 12 bases line up with TRBD1. The germline V gene encodes CDR1 SQVTM and CDR2 ANQGSEA. The CDR3 consists of 15 residues. The ends lost 0 bases at V and 4 bases at J; junction bases unmatched: 4.

In its sample, this clone was seen once. The chain uses TRBV7-6 and TRBJ1-1; D call uncertain. Germline V gene sequence: CDR1 SGHVS, CDR2 FNYEAQ. Deletions cut 5 bases from V and 2 bases from J, with 9 bases between. This CDR3 region has 13 residues. The CDR3 nucleotides are TGTGCCAGCAGCGAAGACATTAACACTGAAGCTTTCTTT. It encodes CASSEDINTEAFF.

V is TRBV4-3 and J is TRBJ2-7; TRBD2 agrees at 7 bases. Germline V CDR1 and CDR2: LGHNA, YSLEER. V shed 3 bases, J shed 4 bases, and the junction held 15 bases outside the gene matches. There are 17 residues in the CDR3. The CDR3 is CASSQAASGPGRYEQYF. The DNA for the CDR3 is TGCGCCAGCAGCCAGGCCGCTAGCGGCCCCGGAAGGTACGAGCAGTACTTC.

The genes are TRBV7-9 and TRBJ1-4, with unresolved D. V shed 4 bases and J shed 0 bases, with 9 bases lying between them. Germline V gene lookup returns CDR1 SEHNR and CDR2 FQNEAQ (reference sequence). CDR3 size: 15 residues. CDR3 DNA: TGTGCCAGCAGCTCAGACGGAGCAACTAATGAAAAACTGTTTTTT. Its translation is CASSSDGATNEKLFF.